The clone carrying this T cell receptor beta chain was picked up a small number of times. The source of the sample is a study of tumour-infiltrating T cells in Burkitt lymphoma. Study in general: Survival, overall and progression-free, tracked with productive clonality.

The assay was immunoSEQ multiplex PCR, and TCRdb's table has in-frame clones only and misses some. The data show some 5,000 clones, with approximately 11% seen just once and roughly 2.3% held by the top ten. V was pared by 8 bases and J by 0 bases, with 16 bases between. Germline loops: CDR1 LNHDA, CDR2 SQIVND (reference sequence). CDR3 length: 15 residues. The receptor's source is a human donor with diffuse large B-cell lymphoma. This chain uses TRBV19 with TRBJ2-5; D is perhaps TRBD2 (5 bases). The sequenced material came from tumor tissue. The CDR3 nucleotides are TGTGCCAGTTCCCAAGCGGCAGCCTACCAAGAGACCCAGTACTTC. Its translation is CASSQAAAYQETQYF.